Ten or more counts support the clone carrying this TCR beta chain. What it recognizes is unknown. These data belong to a study of T cell repertoires in cytomegalovirus infection. This CDR3 has 14 amino acids. Trimming stripped 3 bases from V and 2 bases from J, with 9 bases between. Germline CDR1 is LGHNA and CDR2 is YNFKEQ. TCRdb fed the reads into MiXCR, producing one record per CDR3 protein. The sample yields 340,000 or so distinct CDR3 sequences, 25% seen once. The source of this sequence is a human donor in good health (CMV status not recorded). Some clones in this sample may be carry-over from other donors' samples. The specimen was cultured PBMCs, collected from culture after CMV antigen stimulation. V is TRBV4-2 and J is TRBJ2-3; a weak D match, TRBD2 (6 bases). The CDR3 DNA is TGTGCCAGCAGCCAGGGGGGTACCACAGATACGCAGTATTTT. Protein: CASSQGGTTDTQYF.